These 15 T cell receptor beta chains came from one sample sequenced in a study of blood T cell repertoires in COVID-19. This table comes from immunoSEQ multiplex PCR, and its TCRdb copy is limited to in-frame clones, with some not included. The repertoire has about 120,000 clones, 70% to 80% of them found once; the top ten carry roughly 2.7%. The specimen sequenced was peripheral blood. The receptor set was obtained from a man in his fifties or sixties with acute or convalescent COVID-19.

The rearrangement joins TRBV13 to TRBJ1-4; 7 bases fit TRBD1. The CDR3 extends over 16 amino acids. CDR1 PRHDT and CDR2 FYEKMQ come from the germline V gene (reference sequence). J was trimmed by 3 bases and V by 0 bases; bases with no gene match: 4. The CDR3 nucleotides are TGTGCCAGCAGCTTAGGAGGGGGCCTTGCTAATGAAAAACTGTTTTTT. Residues: CASSLGGGLANEKLFF.

The chain employs TRBV10-2 and TRBJ1-6; 9 bases map to TRBD1. Looked up from germline, CDR1 is WSHSY and CDR2 is SAAADI. Trimming cost V 0 bases and J 4 bases; bases outside gene matches: 1. This CDR3 region has 16 residues. The CDR3 DNA is TGCGCCAGCAGTGAGTCGACAGGGGGGTATAATTCACCCCTCCACTTT. Its translation is CASSESTGGYNSPLHF.

This clone was counted only a few times. This CDR3 is CARSLVRVNEKLFF. CDR3 sequence (DNA): TGTGCCAGAAGCTTGGTACGGGTTAATGAAAAACTGTTTTTT. The chain combines TRBV5-3 with TRBJ1-4; no firm D call. TRBV5-3 is given ORF status, its function remaining uncertain. This CDR3 comprises 14 residues. Trimming removed 0 bases at V and 4 bases at J, with 7 bases between.

The chain links TRBV27 to TRBJ2-7; the match to TRBD1 covers 8 bases. Germline CDR1 reads MNHEY; CDR2 reads SMNVEV (reference sequence). The CDR3 is 14 amino acids. The ends lost 3 bases at V and 6 bases at J; junction bases unmatched: 7. The CDR3 sequence is CASSFTRGHREQYF. The CDR3 coding sequence is TGTGCCAGCAGTTTTACCAGGGGGCACCGCGAGCAGTACTTC.

This chain uses TRBV5-4 with TRBJ2-6; D is ambiguous. Germline CDR1 reads SGHNT; CDR2 reads YYREEE (reference sequence). V dropped 0 bases and J dropped 1 base, with 11 bases sitting between them. The CDR3 totals 17 residues. DNA for the CDR3: TGTGCCAGCAGCTTGGTTGTTTCGCGGTCTGGGGCCAACGTCCTGACTTTC. Its protein product is CASSLVVSRSGANVLTF.

The CDR3 region has the DNA TGTGCCTGGAGTCTGCGAGATACGCAGTATTTT. Its protein product is CAWSLRDTQYF. The chain employs TRBV30 and TRBJ2-3, with D unresolved. This CDR3 contains 11 residues. Germline V gene sequence: CDR1 GTSNPN, CDR2 SVGIG (reference sequence). V lost 2 bases to trimming and J lost 5 bases, with 5 bases between them.

V is TRBV6-9 and J is TRBJ1-3; D is ambiguous. V lost 8 bases and J lost 11, with 4 bases in between. Germline V gene lookup returns CDR1 MNHGY and CDR2 SVAAGI. The CDR3 length is 8 residues. For the CDR3, the DNA is TGTGCCAGCCTAGCCATATATTTT. As protein: CASLAIYF.

This rearrangement joins TRBV5-1 to TRBJ2-7; possible D gene TRBD1, 6 bases. This CDR3 spans 14 amino acids. Germline values: CDR1 SGHRS, CDR2 YFSETQ. Trimming cost V 3 bases and J 3 bases, with 13 bases left between them. The CDR3: CASSYTGTSYEQYF. CDR3 nucleotides: TGCGCCAGCAGCTACACCGGGACAAGCTACGAGCAGTACTTC.

This clone was seen many times. The chain has TRBV11-3 and TRBJ2-1; 7 bases are a match to TRBD2. The germline CDR1 and CDR2 sequences are SGHNT and YENEEA. V trimming: 3 bases; J trimming: 13 bases; junction bases outside the gene matches: 6. The CDR3 runs 12 residues. This CDR3 reads CASSLSGTTQFF. In DNA, the CDR3 is TGTGCCAGCAGCTTGAGCGGGACTACACAGTTCTTC.

This clone was observed a few times. The chain is built from TRBV12-5 and TRBJ1-1; 7 bases agree with TRBD1. The CDR3 length is 16 residues. In germline, CDR1 is LGHNT, CDR2 FRNRAP. V dropped 5 bases and J dropped 0; count of bases not matched to a gene: 9. The CDR3 nucleotides are TGTGCTAGTGGTCACCATAACAGGGGAGTGAACACTGAAGCTTTCTTT. Protein: CASGHHNRGVNTEAFF.

The rearrangement uses TRBV29-1 and TRBJ2-7, with 13 bases identical to TRBD2. The CDR3 has 19 amino acids. The germline CDR1 and CDR2 sequences are SQVTM and ANQGSEA. V shed 0 bases, J shed 1 base, and the junction held 12 bases outside the gene matches. The CDR3 is CSVEDRAGLAGLGSYEQYF. As DNA, the CDR3 is TGCAGCGTTGAAGATCGAGCGGGACTAGCGGGACTCGGGTCCTACGAGCAGTACTTC.

The V and J genes are TRBV7-9 and TRBJ2-5, with TRBD2 identical over 14 bases. The CDR3 loop spans 16 amino acids. V shed 5 bases and J 4 bases; nucleotides not matched to a gene: 6. CDR1 and CDR2 (germline): SEHNR, FQNEAQ (reference sequence). The CDR3 loop is CASSPGTSGGIETQYF. DNA of the CDR3: TGTGCCAGCAGCCCAGGGACTAGCGGGGGAATAGAGACCCAGTACTTC.

This clone was detected a few times. The V gene is TRBV12-3 or TRBV12-4, the J gene TRBJ2-1; possibly TRBD2 for D (5 bases). This CDR3 spans 13 amino acids. With 6 bases removed from V and 10 bases from J, the gap between germline ends came to 16 bases. CDR3 in DNA: TGTGCCAGCAGGCCCGGGGTGCTCGAGGAGCAGTTCTTC. Amino acid sequence: CASRPGVLEEQFF.

This chain joins TRBV5-1 and TRBJ1-6; TRBD1 is a possible D gene (5 bases). CDR1 is SGHRS, CDR2 YFSETQ, per germline. The CDR3 consists of 14 residues. V was pared by 2 bases and J by 8 bases, with 11 bases between. CDR3 in amino acids: CASSLDGGDSPLHF. For the CDR3, the DNA is TGCGCCAGCAGCTTAGACGGGGGGGATTCACCCCTCCACTTT.

V gene TRBV18 combines with J gene TRBJ2-5; D is possibly TRBD1 (5 bases). The CDR3 has 14 amino acids. V was clipped by 2 bases and J by 1 base, with 8 bases between them. Germline values: CDR1 KGHSH, CDR2 LQKENI. In nucleotides, the CDR3 is TGTGCCAGCTCACCAAGGGGTTCCCAAGAGACCCAGTACTTC. It is translated as CASSPRGSQETQYF.